This T cell receptor beta chain was retrieved from a study of T cell responses to AZD1222 COVID-19 vaccine. Study-level findings and limits: The sample set comprised mostly white British donors with more females, and clonal diversity was possibly underestimated. Spike-specific TCR repertoires showed rising breadth and depth after two AZD1222 doses. Regions 160-218 and 743-854 dominated among vaccine-associated CD4 TCRs spanning spike. Nearly half of unique spike-specific TCRs reportedly avoided B.1.351 and B.1.1.7 mutated regions.

Points on this clone: What it binds is unknown.

TCRdb keeps only in-frame clones here, not all; method: immunoSEQ multiplex PCR. This table has about 110,000 clones, roughly 84% appearing once. Trimming took 0 bases from V and 2 from J; bases not matched to a gene: 0. Germline V CDR1 and CDR2: SGHKS, YYEKEE (reference sequence). The CDR3 has 14 amino acids. This TCR was sampled from an adult in good health. Sample: peripheral blood, taken on day 0 of AZD1222 vaccination. This sequence joins TRBV5-5 and TRBJ1-2, with TRBD1 matching over 8 bases. DNA of the CDR3: TGTGCCAGCAGCTTGGGGACAGGGAACTATGGCTACACCTTC. Translated, it gives CASSLGTGNYGYTF. Complete variable domain (other parts from reference TRBV5-5 and TRBJ1-2): DAGVTQSPTHLIKTRGQQVTLRCSPISGHKSVSWYQQVLGQGPQFIFQYYEKEERGRGNFPDRFSARQFPNYSSELNVNALLLGDSALYLCASSLGTGNYGYTFGSGTRLTVV.